The 3 T cell receptor beta chains listed next were all sequenced from one sample in a study of blood T cell repertoires in COVID-19. TCRdb's table, derived via immunoSEQ multiplex PCR, lists solely in-frame clones and lacks some. This sample has 55,000 to 75,000 clones, with around 73% found just once. Sequencing was done on a sample of peripheral blood. These receptor sequences come from a man older than 75 with active or convalescent COVID-19.

The V gene is TRBV2, the J gene TRBJ1-2; D unresolved. Germline V gene data show CDR1 as SNHLY and CDR2 as FYNNEI. The V gene lost 7 bases and the J gene lost 3 bases, with 18 bases spanning the gap. This CDR3 is built from 15 residues. In DNA, the CDR3 is TGTGCCAGCATCCGTGATGAGGTAAAGGACTATGGCTACACCTTC. This codes for CASIRDEVKDYGYTF.

This clone showed up just once. V is TRBV19 and J is TRBJ2-5; 7 positions agree with TRBD1. V was pared by 10 bases and J by 0 bases, with 5 bases of the junction left unmatched. Germline CDR1 and CDR2: LNHDA and SQIVND (reference sequence). This CDR3 is built from 13 residues. In DNA, the CDR3 is TGTGCCACCCAGGGGGACAACCAAGAGACCCAGTACTTC. Protein sequence: CATQGDNQETQYF.

This chain joins TRBV3-1 (or the pseudogene TRBV3-2) and TRBJ2-1; 9 nucleotides align to TRBD2. Germline loops: CDR1 LGHDT, CDR2 YNNKEL (reference sequence). Trimming took 3 bases from V and 3 from J; bases not matched to a gene: 3. The CDR3 loop spans 15 amino acids. The CDR3, as DNA: TGTGCCAGCAGCCATAGCGGGAGTTTCTACAATGAGCAGTTCTTC. It translates to CASSHSGSFYNEQFF.